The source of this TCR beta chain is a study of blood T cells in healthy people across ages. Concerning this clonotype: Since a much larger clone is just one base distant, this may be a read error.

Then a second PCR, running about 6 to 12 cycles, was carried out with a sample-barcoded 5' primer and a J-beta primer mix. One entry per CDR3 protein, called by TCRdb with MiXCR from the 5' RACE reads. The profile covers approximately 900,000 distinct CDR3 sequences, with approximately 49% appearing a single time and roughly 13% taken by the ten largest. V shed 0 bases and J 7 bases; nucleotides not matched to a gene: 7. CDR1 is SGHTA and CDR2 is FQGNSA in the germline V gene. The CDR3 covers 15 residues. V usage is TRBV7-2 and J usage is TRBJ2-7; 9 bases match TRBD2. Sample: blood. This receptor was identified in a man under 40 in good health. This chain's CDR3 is CASSLASSGANEQYF. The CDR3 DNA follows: TGTGCCAGCAGCTTAGCTTCTAGCGGGGCTAATGAGCAGTACTTC.